The 8 T cell receptor beta chains reported below all come from one sample, sequenced in a study of shared clonotypes between healthy human individuals. Generated by immunoSEQ multiplex PCR, the TCRdb table keeps only in-frame clones and is missing some. The sample carries more than 1 million clones, around 78% recorded once. Source material: memory CD4+ T cells from PBMCs. Sample subset: CD45RA-negative fraction. The source is a man aged 18-30 years in good health. Some clones in this sample may be carry-over from other donors' samples.

The CDR3 loop reads CASSQDREYGYTF. The CDR3 DNA follows: TGCGCCAGCAGCCAAGACAGGGAGTATGGCTACACCTTC. V and J are TRBV4-3 and TRBJ1-2, with TRBD1 as a possible D gene (5 bases). Deletions cut 0 bases from V and 5 bases from J, with 7 bases between. The CDR3 has 13 residues. Germline CDR1 reads LGHNA; CDR2 reads YSLEER.

The gene calls are TRBV11-2 and TRBJ2-2; possibly TRBD2 for D (5 bases). The V end was cut by 8 bases, the J end by 1 base, with 8 bases between. Looked up from germline, CDR1 is SGHAT and CDR2 is FQNNGV. This CDR3 spans 13 amino acids. The CDR3 is CASQRGNTGELFF. The CDR3 DNA reads TGTGCCAGCCAACGGGGGAACACCGGGGAGCTGTTTTTT.

CDR3 bases: TGTGCCAGCAGTTACAGAGACAGCACAGATACGCAGTATTTT. Translated: CASSYRDSTDTQYF. The gene calls are TRBV6-6 and TRBJ2-3, with unresolved D. The CDR3 totals 14 residues. Per germline, CDR1 MNHNY and CDR2 SVGAGI (reference sequence). Deletions cut 2 bases from V and 0 bases from J, with 6 bases between.

The gene calls are TRBV9 and TRBJ2-1; D ambiguous. The V end was cut by 4 bases, the J end by 4 bases, with 12 bases between. Looked up from germline, CDR1 is SGDLS and CDR2 is YYNGEE. The CDR3 loop spans 14 amino acids. CDR3 amino acids: CASSPRPTYNEQFF. CDR3 sequence (DNA): TGTGCCAGCAGCCCCCGGCCGACTTACAATGAGCAGTTCTTC.

The chain links TRBV7-2 to TRBJ1-2; D possibly corresponds to TRBD1 (6 bases). CDR1 SGHTA and CDR2 FQGNSA come from the germline V gene. The CDR3 has 14 amino acids. V lost 5 bases and J 2 bases, leaving 12 bases between the germline ends. The CDR3 spells CASSAQGNNYGYTF. In DNA form, the CDR3 reads TGTGCCAGCAGCGCGCAGGGGAACAACTATGGCTACACCTTC.

This clone was detected once. The CDR3 is CASSNDRQYGYTF. DNA of the CDR3: TGTGCCAGCAGCAACGACAGACAATATGGCTACACCTTC. The gene calls are TRBV28 and TRBJ1-2, with D possibly TRBD1 on 5 matching bases. The V gene's germline CDR1 is MDHEN and CDR2 SYDVKM. The CDR3 extends over 13 amino acids. Between the trimmed V and J ends, which lost 6 bases and 5 bases, there was a span of 13 bases.

The V gene is TRBV7-6, the J gene TRBJ2-7, with 8 bases aligning to TRBD1. CDR1 SGHVS and CDR2 FNYEAQ come from the germline V gene. This CDR3 contains 16 residues. Unmatched junction bases numbered 10, after V lost 5 bases and J lost 1 base. The CDR3: CASSLEDREESYEQYF. The CDR3 DNA reads as TGTGCCAGCAGCCTAGAGGACAGGGAGGAATCCTACGAGCAGTACTTC.

The chain combines TRBV9 with TRBJ2-6; D possibly matches TRBD1 or TRBD2 (5 bases each). V lost 3 bases, J lost 0 bases, and 16 bases lay in between. Germline V gives CDR1 SGDLS, CDR2 YYNGEE. The CDR3 is 18 residues long. CDR3 region: CASSARQRSSSGANVLTF. As DNA, the CDR3 is TGTGCCAGCAGCGCCCGACAGCGGTCGAGCTCTGGGGCCAACGTCCTGACTTTC.